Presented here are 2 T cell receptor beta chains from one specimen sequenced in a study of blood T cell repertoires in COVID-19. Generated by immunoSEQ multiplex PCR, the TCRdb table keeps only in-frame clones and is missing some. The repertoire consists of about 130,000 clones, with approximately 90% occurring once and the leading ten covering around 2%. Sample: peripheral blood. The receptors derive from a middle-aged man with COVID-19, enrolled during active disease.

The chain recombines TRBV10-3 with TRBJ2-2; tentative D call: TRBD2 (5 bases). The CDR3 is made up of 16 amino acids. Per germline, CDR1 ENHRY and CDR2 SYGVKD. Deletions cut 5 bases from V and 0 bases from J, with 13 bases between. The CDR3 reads CAISQRSKTNTGELFF. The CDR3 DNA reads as TGTGCCATCAGTCAGCGGTCAAAAACGAACACCGGGGAGCTGTTTTTT.

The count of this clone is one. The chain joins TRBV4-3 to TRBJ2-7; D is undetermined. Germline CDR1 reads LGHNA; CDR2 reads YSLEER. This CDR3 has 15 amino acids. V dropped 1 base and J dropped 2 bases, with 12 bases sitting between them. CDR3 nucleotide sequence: TGCGCCAGCAGCCAAGTCGCTCAGGTAACCTACGAGCAGTACTTC. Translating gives CASSQVAQVTYEQYF.